The rows below give T cell receptor beta chains drawn from one sample of a study of response to subunit inactivated influenza vaccine. Via MiXCR, TCRdb re-called the RT-PCR reads, giving one row per CDR3 protein. The sample holds around 530,000 distinct CDR3 sequences; about 10% are singletons and the top ten take 10%. Source: PBMCs from blood, taken on the day of vaccination. The receptors here all came from a man in his forties or fifties who received an inactivated influenza vaccine. Each CDR3 is given without its conserved first and last residue. Some rows mark clone size as missing; the rest say once, few, many or name a class of expanded clone.

>NA|TRBV2|TRBJ2-1
ASRVHEGTYNEQF
>many|TRBV12-3/TRBV12-4|TRBJ2-4
ASSFRQVRGAQNIQY
>NA|TRBV29-1|TRBJ2-3
SVGGSRGGTDTQY
>NA|TRBV6-1|TRBJ1-4
ASTPVLAGRRKKLF
>NA|TRBV11-1|TRBJ2-1
ASSSETGPLSSYNEQF
>NA|TRBV3-1|TRBJ2-5
ASSQDWVNQETQY
>many|TRBV10-3|TRBJ1-3
AIKPGIISGNTIY
>many|TRBV5-1|TRBJ2-1
ASSLSQRNEQF
>NA|TRBV6-5|TRBJ2-3
ASSTRDRGSVDTQY
>NA|TRBV3-1|TRBJ2-1
ASSRVAGGPTEQF
>NA|TRBV11-2|TRBJ2-3
ASSSGTGPAQY
>NA|TRBV29-1|TRBJ2-1
SVNGREGRNEQF